This T cell receptor beta chain was sequenced in a study of neurological immune-mediated disorders. The study's findings and limits: Multiple sclerosis patients had less TCR clonal expansion than even healthy controls, unlike HTLV-1-associated myelopathy.

In its sample, this clonotype was seen many times. Antigen: not known. cDNA synthesis was performed by 5'RACE with 10-nucleotide random UMIs. TCRdb re-called the 5' RACE reads with MiXCR, one entry per CDR3 protein. The sample shows about 21,000 distinct CDR3 sequences, roughly 7.5% of them seen only once. This CDR3 has 15 residues. The trim removed 0 bases at V and 1 base at J, leaving 3 bases unmatched. Germline V gene data show CDR1 as SGHRS and CDR2 as YFSETQ. Sequencing was performed on CD8+ T cells from blood. The rearrangement uses TRBV5-1 and TRBJ1-1; 7 nucleotides match TRBD1. The sequence was obtained from a woman in her 30s with HTLV-1-associated myelopathy (HAM/TSP). The CDR3: CASSLVWTGNTEAFF. The CDR3 DNA follows: TGCGCCAGCAGCTTGGTTTGGACAGGGAACACTGAAGCTTTCTTT.